Below, 8 T cell receptor beta chains from the same sample are listed, as sequenced in a study of blood T cell repertoires in COVID-19. Repertoires were generated with immunoSEQ multiplex PCR, while TCRdb's copy carries only in-frame clones and drops some. The sample records tens of thousands of clones, 84% being singletons. The sequenced sample consisted of peripheral blood. The receptors shown here come from an elderly man with COVID-19, enrolled during active disease.

CDR3 nucleotide sequence: TGTGCCAGCTCCCCGGGACAGGGGGATTCACCCCTCCACTTT. This encodes CASSPGQGDSPLHF. The chain recombines TRBV18 with TRBJ1-6; 11 nucleotides match TRBD1. The CDR3 loop spans 14 amino acids. Per the germline V gene, CDR1 is KGHSH and CDR2 is LQKENI. J was trimmed by 8 bases and V by 6 bases; bases with no gene match: 3.

The chain employs TRBV18 and TRBJ1-1, with TRBD1 matching over 7 bases. Germline V CDR1 and CDR2: KGHSH, LQKENI. This CDR3 has 14 amino acids. V shed 6 bases and J 1 base; nucleotides not matched to a gene: 5. The CDR3, as DNA: TGTGCCAGCTCCCCAGCAGGGGGGAACACTGAAGCTTTCTTT. This codes for CASSPAGGNTEAFF.

This clone has only one observation. The CDR3 sequence: CASTHSQGNEKLFF. CDR3 bases: TGCGCCAGCACACATTCTCAGGGAAATGAAAAACTGTTTTTT. The V and J genes are TRBV5-1 and TRBJ1-4, with D possibly being TRBD1 (5 bases). V shed 6 bases and J shed 5 bases, with 14 bases lying between them. Germline V gives CDR1 SGHRS, CDR2 YFSETQ. This CDR3 is built from 14 residues.

The rearrangement uses TRBV7-9 and TRBJ2-6; TRBD2 matches at 8 bases. This CDR3 spans 17 amino acids. Unmatched junction bases numbered 7, after V lost 6 bases and J lost 0 bases. CDR1 is SEHNR, CDR2 FQNEAQ, per germline (reference sequence). The CDR3 DNA is TGTGCCAGCAGACCCTCTGGGACTAGCTCTGGGGCCAACGTCCTGACTTTC. Amino acids: CASRPSGTSSGANVLTF.

The CDR3 is CASSPRAGPQGEEQYF. In DNA form, the CDR3 reads TGTGCCAGCTCACCAAGGGCGGGGCCTCAAGGCGAAGAGCAGTACTTC. This sequence joins TRBV18 and TRBJ2-7, with a tentative D call TRBD2 (6 bases). This CDR3 has 16 residues. V lost 2 bases to trimming and J lost 7 bases, with 21 bases between them. The germline V gene encodes CDR1 KGHSH and CDR2 LQKENI.

The chain combines TRBV18 with TRBJ1-5; D is possibly TRBD1 (5 bases). Germline V CDR1 and CDR2: KGHSH, LQKENI. CDR3 length: 13 residues. Trimming took off 8 bases at V and 3 bases at J, with 11 bases between the two ends. The chain's CDR3 is CASVRDYNQPQHF. CDR3 in DNA: TGTGCCAGCGTCCGGGACTACAATCAGCCCCAGCATTTT.

This sequence joins TRBV19 and TRBJ1-3, with 9 bases identical to TRBD1. Germline lookup yields CDR1 LNHDA and CDR2 SQIVND (reference sequence). The CDR3 spans 15 residues. With V trimmed by 6 bases and J by 4 bases, 7 bases remained unmatched. The CDR3 sequence is CASSPGQGTGNTIYF. DNA of the CDR3: TGTGCCAGTAGCCCGGGACAGGGAACCGGAAACACCATATATTTT.

This chain uses TRBV6-2 or TRBV6-3 with TRBJ1-1, with D hard to call. The CDR3 loop spans 14 amino acids. Germline assignment: CDR1 MNHEY and CDR2 SVGEGT. Trimming cost V 2 bases and J 1 base, with 8 bases left between them. The CDR3 DNA follows: TGTGCCAGCAGTTACCTACGCGAGAACACTGAAGCTTTCTTT. Protein: CASSYLRENTEAFF.